These 23 T cell receptor beta chains originate from one sample sequenced in a study of blood T cells in healthy people across ages. It was with a sample-barcoded 5' primer and a J-beta primer mix that a second PCR of about 7 to 12 cycles was run. In TCRdb, the 5' RACE reads were re-called with MiXCR into one record per CDR3 protein. The data contain under 2 million distinct CDR3 sequences, 30% to 40% of them singletons. Sequencing input: blood. These receptors all come from a woman aged 25 to 39 in good health.

This clonotype was seen a few times. V and J are TRBV29-1 and TRBJ2-3; 13 bases map to TRBD2. CDR1 and CDR2 from the germline V gene are SQVTM and ANQGSEA. V shed 7 bases and J 3 bases; nucleotides not matched to a gene: 16. The CDR3 totals 18 residues. The DNA for the CDR3 is TGCAGCGCGGGGCGGACTAGCGGGGGTTTGCGACAAACAGATACGCAGTATTTT. Its protein product is CSAGRTSGGLRQTDTQYF.

As concerns this clonotype: One base away lies a much larger clone, so this may be a sequencing read error. The chain is built from TRBV4-2 and TRBJ2-7; D ambiguous. Trimming took off 8 bases at V and 3 bases at J, with 17 bases between the two ends. Per germline, CDR1 LGHNA and CDR2 YNFKEQ. The CDR3 has 14 residues. The CDR3 nucleotides read TGTGCCAGCGAACCAAGCCCAAACGACTACGAGCAGTACTTC. Amino acid sequence: CASEPSPNDYEQYF.

V usage is TRBV29-1 and J usage is TRBJ1-1; D might be TRBD1 (5 bases). Looked up from germline, CDR1 is SQVTM and CDR2 is ANQGSEA. The CDR3 totals 15 residues. The germline V and J ends were trimmed by 5 bases and 9 bases, with 25 bases remaining between them. The DNA of the CDR3 is TGCAGCGTTCACACCAGGGTGCTCACGGGAGGTAAAGCTTTCTTT. Its protein is CSVHTRVLTGGKAFF.

The chain recombines TRBV15 with TRBJ2-3; D is perhaps TRBD2 (5 bases). The CDR3 extends over 14 amino acids. The V end was cut by 1 base, the J end by 4 bases, with 9 bases between. The germline V gene has CDR1 LNHNV and CDR2 YYDKDF (reference sequence). This CDR3 is CATSRGGQSDTQYF. The CDR3 coding sequence is TGTGCCACCAGCAGAGGAGGGCAGTCAGATACGCAGTATTTT.

This clonotype was counted many times. This rearrangement joins TRBV20-1 to TRBJ2-1; D possibly matches TRBD1 or TRBD2 (6 bases each). Germline assignment: CDR1 DFQATT and CDR2 SNEGSKA (reference sequence). The CDR3 consists of 15 residues. Trimming cost V 0 bases and J 10 bases, with 19 bases left between them. The CDR3 nucleotides are TGCAGTGCTAGAGATCGAAGGGGGGCCTCATTGGAGCAGTTCTTC. Translating it yields CSARDRRGASLEQFF.

This clonotype has just a few counts. CDR3 in amino acids: CASSVASEEETQYF. The CDR3 nucleotides read TGTGCCAGCAGCGTAGCTTCGGAGGAAGAGACCCAGTACTTC. The chain employs TRBV9 and TRBJ2-5; D possibly corresponds to TRBD2 (5 bases). The CDR3 length is 14 residues. V lost 0 bases to trimming and J lost 3 bases, with 9 bases between them. Germline CDR1 and CDR2: SGDLS and YYNGEE.

This clonotype came up a few times. The chain couples TRBV7-2 to TRBJ2-3, with D possibly being TRBD1 (6 bases). In germline, CDR1 is SGHTA, CDR2 FQGNSA. The CDR3 length is 16 residues. Trimming removed 5 bases from V and 4 bases from J, with 19 bases in between. CDR3 in amino acids: CASSPGGGVWADTQYF. CDR3 nucleotides: TGTGCCAGCAGCCCAGGTGGGGGCGTTTGGGCAGATACGCAGTATTTT. The variable domain in full, completed from reference TRBV7-2 and TRBJ2-3, reads GAGVSQSPSNKVTEKGKDVELRCDPISGHTALYWYRQSLGQGLEFLIYFQGNSAPDKSGLPSDRFSAERTGGSVSTLTIQRTQQEDSAVYLCASSPGGGVWADTQYFGPGTRLTVL.

This clonotype was recorded at least ten times. The chain is built from TRBV7-3 and TRBJ2-1, with 9 bases that match TRBD2. The CDR3 covers 15 residues. The V gene end was trimmed by 2 bases and the J gene end by 6 bases; junction bases not matched to a gene: 5. CDR1 is SGHTA, CDR2 FQGTGA, per germline. In DNA, the CDR3 is TGTGCCAGCAGCTTAGCGGGACTAGCAGTCAATGAGCAGTTCTTC. This encodes CASSLAGLAVNEQFF.

This chain uses TRBV7-8 with TRBJ2-1; D possibly uses TRBD1 or TRBD2 (5 bases each). Trimming shortened V by 3 bases and J by 11 bases, and 11 bases separated the two germline ends. Germline loops: CDR1 SGHVS, CDR2 FQNEAQ. The CDR3 is 12 amino acids. Written as DNA, the CDR3 is TGTGCCAGCAGCTTTACTCCGGGACAGCAGTTCTTC. Its protein product is CASSFTPGQQFF.

This clonotype was counted a few times. A read error may explain this, as a much larger clone is one base away. The chain recombines TRBV7-6 with TRBJ2-1; 10 bases line up with TRBD2. The germline CDR1 and CDR2 sequences are SGHVS and FNYEAQ. CDR3 length: 16 residues. Germline trimming cut 3 bases from V and 4 bases from J; bases unmatched to any gene: 6. CDR3 nucleotides: TGTGCCAGCAGCTTGGCCGGGACTAGCGAGTACAATGAGCAGTTCTTC. Its translation: CASSLAGTSEYNEQFF.

The rearrangement links TRBV3-1 to TRBJ2-5, with D perhaps assigned TRBD1 or TRBD2 (6 bases each). This CDR3 region has 16 residues. Germline V gene data show CDR1 as LGHDT and CDR2 as YNNKEL (reference sequence). Trimming cost V 1 base and J 2 bases, with 14 bases left between them. The CDR3 nucleotides read TGTGCCAGCAGCCAAGTGGGAGAGGGGGGACAAGAGACCCAGTACTTC. Its protein is CASSQVGEGGQETQYF.

This clonotype has more than one count but fewer than ten. This chain uses TRBV20-1 with TRBJ2-7; 11 nucleotides match TRBD2. The CDR3 covers 14 residues. Germline values: CDR1 DFQATT, CDR2 SNEGSKA (reference sequence). The J segment lost 1 base and the V segment lost 6 bases, leaving 5 bases of the junction unmatched. CDR3 nucleotides: TGCAGTGCAGCCGGGACTAGCGGTTCCTACGAGCAGTACTTC. Encoded protein: CSAAGTSGSYEQYF.

The genes are TRBV28 and TRBJ2-4; D not certain. This CDR3 is 16 amino acids long. Per the germline V gene, CDR1 is MDHEN and CDR2 is SYDVKM. V lost 3 bases to trimming and J lost 0 bases, with 12 bases between them. The DNA for the CDR3 is TGTGCCAGCAGTTTGTCCAGATACGTAGCCAAAAACATTCAGTACTTC. This encodes CASSLSRYVAKNIQYF.

The CDR3 protein is CASSPPGSGGTDTQYF. The CDR3, as DNA: TGTGCCAGCAGCCCCCCTGGTTCGGGAGGCACAGATACGCAGTATTTT. The rearrangement links TRBV7-9 to TRBJ2-3; D may be TRBD2 (6 bases). V lost 5 bases to trimming and J lost 1 base, with 16 bases between them. This CDR3 has 16 residues. Germline V gene lookup returns CDR1 SEHNR and CDR2 FQNEAQ (reference sequence). The variable domain in full, with the rest retrieved from reference TRBV7-9 and TRBJ2-3, is DTGVSQNPRHKITKRGQNVTFRCDPISEHNRLYWYRQTLGQGPEFLTYFQNEAQLEKSRLLSDRFSAERPKGSFSTLEIQRTEQGDSAMYLCASSPPGSGGTDTQYFGPGTRLTVL.

The table lists this clonotype with a few counts. The genes are TRBV5-1 and TRBJ2-7; D may match TRBD1 or TRBD2 (5 bases each). Germline assignment: CDR1 SGHRS and CDR2 YFSETQ. There are 16 residues in the CDR3. V lost 4 bases to trimming and J lost 0 bases, with 17 bases between them. The CDR3 here is CASSPGSGQTSYEQYF. CDR3 coding DNA: TGCGCCAGCAGCCCGGGATCAGGGCAGACCTCCTACGAGCAGTACTTC.

The V call is TRBV5-7, the J call TRBJ2-4; TRBD2 aligns across 8 bases. TRBV5-7 falls under the ORF class, with uncertain function. The trim removed 2 bases at V and 1 base at J, leaving 5 bases unmatched. This CDR3 is 16 amino acids long. The CDR3 region has the DNA TGTGCCAGCAGCTTAAAGTCTAGCGGGGCCAAAAACATTCAGTACTTC. The encoded protein is CASSLKSSGAKNIQYF.

The chain employs TRBV20-1 and TRBJ2-3, with a weak D call TRBD1 (5 bases). The CDR3 extends over 13 amino acids. The germline V gene has CDR1 DFQATT and CDR2 SNEGSKA (reference sequence). V was cut by 3 bases and J by 2 bases, with 9 bases left in between. Written as DNA, the CDR3 is TGCAGTGCTAGCCCGACAGTCACAGATACGCAGTATTTT. Translating it yields CSASPTVTDTQYF.

The chain links TRBV27 to TRBJ2-7; TRBD1 agrees at 7 bases. V trimming: 3 bases; J trimming: 4 bases; junction bases outside the gene matches: 6. CDR1 and CDR2 (germline): MNHEY, SMNVEV (reference sequence). This CDR3 is built from 14 residues. The CDR3 DNA reads as TGTGCCAGCAGTTTTATGGCAGGGGGTTACGAGCAGTACTTC. Protein: CASSFMAGGYEQYF.

This clonotype was seen only a few times. The gene calls are TRBV20-1 and TRBJ2-1; the match to TRBD2 covers 11 bases. This CDR3 region has 15 residues. Germline V gene data show CDR1 as DFQATT and CDR2 as SNEGSKA (reference sequence). With 1 base clipped from V and 2 bases from J, the junction kept 1 base outside the gene matches. For the CDR3, the DNA is TGCAGTGCTAGAGGTAGCGGGGGGGCCTACAATGAGCAGTTCTTC. The encoded protein is CSARGSGGAYNEQFF.

This rearrangement joins TRBV24-1 to TRBJ1-1, with a tentative D call TRBD1 (5 bases). Germline values: CDR1 KGHDR, CDR2 SFDVKD. V was trimmed by 7 bases and J by 1 base, leaving 9 bases between them. The CDR3 runs to 13 residues. DNA of the CDR3: TGTGCCACCAGACCGGGACGGAACACTGAAGCTTTCTTT. It codes for CATRPGRNTEAFF.

This clonotype was observed many times. The chain joins TRBV29-1 to TRBJ2-1, with D possibly being TRBD1 (6 bases). From germline, CDR1 is SQVTM and CDR2 ANQGSEA. The CDR3 has 13 residues. Trimming stripped 7 bases from V and 3 bases from J, with 13 bases between. The CDR3 coding sequence is TGCAGCGGCCGGACAGTAGTCTACAATGAGCAGTTCTTC. This encodes CSGRTVVYNEQFF.

This clonotype came up a few times. This chain joins TRBV4-1 and TRBJ1-5; no clear D. Looked up from germline, CDR1 is MGHRA and CDR2 is YSYEKL. This CDR3 contains 12 residues. The ends were cut back, 1 base at V and 7 bases at J, with 5 bases in the middle. DNA of the CDR3: TGCGCCAGCAGCCAAGGTTCCCAGCCCCAGCATTTT. Protein: CASSQGSQPQHF.

V is TRBV5-1 and J is TRBJ2-5; 7 nucleotides align to TRBD1. The J call is uncertain, as TRBJ2-7 better fits the DNA end. CDR1 SGHRS and CDR2 YFSETQ come from the germline V gene. The CDR3 sequence is 16 residues long. CDR3 bases: TGCGCCAGCAGCTTGGGCGGAGCTCAGGGGGCCTACGAGCAGTACTTC. This gives the protein CASSLGGAQGAYEQYF.